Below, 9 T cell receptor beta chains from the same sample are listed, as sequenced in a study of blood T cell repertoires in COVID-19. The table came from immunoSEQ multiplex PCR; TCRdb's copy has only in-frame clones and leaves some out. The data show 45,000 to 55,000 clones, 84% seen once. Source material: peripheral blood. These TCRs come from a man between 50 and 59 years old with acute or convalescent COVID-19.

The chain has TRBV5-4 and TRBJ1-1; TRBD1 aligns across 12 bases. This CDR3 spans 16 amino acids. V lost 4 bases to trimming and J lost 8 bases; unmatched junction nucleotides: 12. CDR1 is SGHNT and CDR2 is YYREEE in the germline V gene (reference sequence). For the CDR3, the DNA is TGTGCCAGCAGCCGGGGGACAGGGGGCGCCGAAGCCGAAGCTTTCTTT. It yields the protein CASSRGTGGAEAEAFF.

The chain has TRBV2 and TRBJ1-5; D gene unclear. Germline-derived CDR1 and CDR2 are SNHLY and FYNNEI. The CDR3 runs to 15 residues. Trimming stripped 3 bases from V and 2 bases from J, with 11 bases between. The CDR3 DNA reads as TGTGCCAGCAGTGATCGGGGTAGGGGCAATCAGCCCCAGCATTTT. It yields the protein CASSDRGRGNQPQHF.

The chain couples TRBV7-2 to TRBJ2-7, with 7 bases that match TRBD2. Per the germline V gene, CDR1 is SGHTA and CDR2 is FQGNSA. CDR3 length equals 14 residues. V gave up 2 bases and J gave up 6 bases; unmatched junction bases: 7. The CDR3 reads CASSLQRGEGEQYF. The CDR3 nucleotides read TGTGCCAGCAGCTTACAACGGGGGGAGGGCGAGCAGTACTTC.

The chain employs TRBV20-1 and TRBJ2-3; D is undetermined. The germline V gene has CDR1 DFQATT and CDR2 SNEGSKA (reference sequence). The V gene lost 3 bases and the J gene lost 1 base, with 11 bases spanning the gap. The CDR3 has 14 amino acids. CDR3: CSASSEIGTDTQYF. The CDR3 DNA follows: TGCAGTGCTAGTTCGGAGATTGGCACAGATACGCAGTATTTT.

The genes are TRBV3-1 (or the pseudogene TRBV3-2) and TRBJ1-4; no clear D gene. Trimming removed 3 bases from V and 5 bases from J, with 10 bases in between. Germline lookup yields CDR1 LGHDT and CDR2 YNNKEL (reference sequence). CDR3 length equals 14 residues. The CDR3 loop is CASSQRKGNEKLFF. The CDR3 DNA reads TGTGCCAGCAGCCAGCGGAAAGGAAATGAAAAACTGTTTTTT.

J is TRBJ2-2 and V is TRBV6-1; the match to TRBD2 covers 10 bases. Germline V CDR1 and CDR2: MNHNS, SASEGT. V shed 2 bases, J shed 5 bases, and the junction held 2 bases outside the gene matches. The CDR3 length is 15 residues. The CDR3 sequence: CASSELAGATGELFF. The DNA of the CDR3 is TGTGCCAGCAGTGAACTAGCGGGAGCGACCGGGGAGCTGTTTTTT.

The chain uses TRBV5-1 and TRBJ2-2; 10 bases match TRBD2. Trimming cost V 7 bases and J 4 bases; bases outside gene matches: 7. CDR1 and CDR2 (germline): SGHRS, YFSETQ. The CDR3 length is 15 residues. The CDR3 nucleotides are TGCGCCAGCCATAACCTAGCGGGGGCCACCGGGGAGCTGTTTTTT. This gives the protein CASHNLAGATGELFF.

CDR3 sequence reads: CASSPWTSGTNNEQFF. The CDR3 nucleotides read TGTGCCAGCAGCCCCTGGACTAGCGGGACCAACAATGAGCAGTTCTTC. The chain has TRBV3-1 (or the pseudogene TRBV3-2) and TRBJ2-1; the match to TRBD2 covers 12 bases. The junction had 6 bases not matched to a gene; V was cut back by 4 bases and J by 5 bases. Germline CDR1 LGHDT, CDR2 YNNKEL (reference sequence). The length of the CDR3 is 16 residues.

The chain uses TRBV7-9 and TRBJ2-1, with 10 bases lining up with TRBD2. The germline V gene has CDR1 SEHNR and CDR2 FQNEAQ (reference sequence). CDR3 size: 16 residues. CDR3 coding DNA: TGTGCGACCGGGACTAGCGACTCCAATTCCTACAATGAGCAGTTCTTC. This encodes CATGTSDSNSYNEQFF. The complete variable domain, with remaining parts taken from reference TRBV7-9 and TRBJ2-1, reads DTGVSQNPRHKITKRGQNVTFRCDPISEHNRLYWYRQTLGQGPEFLTYFQNEAQLEKSRLLSDRFSAERPKGSFSTLEIQRTEQGDSAMYLCATGTSDSNSYNEQFFGPGTRLTVL.